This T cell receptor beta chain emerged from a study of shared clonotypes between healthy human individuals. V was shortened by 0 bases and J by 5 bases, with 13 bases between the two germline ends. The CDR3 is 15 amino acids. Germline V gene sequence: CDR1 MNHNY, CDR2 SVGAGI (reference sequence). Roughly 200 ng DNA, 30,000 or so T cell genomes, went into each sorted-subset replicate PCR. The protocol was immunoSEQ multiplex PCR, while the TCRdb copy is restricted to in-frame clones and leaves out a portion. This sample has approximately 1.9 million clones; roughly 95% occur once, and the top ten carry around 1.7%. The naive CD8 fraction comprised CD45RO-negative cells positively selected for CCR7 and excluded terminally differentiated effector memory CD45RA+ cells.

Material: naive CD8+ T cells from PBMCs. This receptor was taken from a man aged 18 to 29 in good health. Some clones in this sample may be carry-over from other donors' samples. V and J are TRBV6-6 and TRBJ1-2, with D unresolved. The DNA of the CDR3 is TGTGCCAGCAGTTACTCGCCTTCAGAATCTTATGGCTACACCTTC. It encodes CASSYSPSESYGYTF.